The T cell receptor (beta chain) under discussion was sequenced for a study of T cell responses to AZD1222 COVID-19 vaccine. The CDR3 length is 14 residues. CDR1 is SEHNR, CDR2 FQNEAQ, per germline (reference sequence). The V end was cut by 8 bases, the J end by 2 bases, with 14 bases between. Sequencing was performed with immunoSEQ multiplex PCR; in TCRdb, only in-frame clones are kept and a portion is missing. The table lists just over 150,000 clones, 87% of them singletons, with just over 9% in the top ten. Findings and limits, study-wide: Among those given AZD1222, only six were seropositive at baseline.

Pooling of second doses given at about 4 or about 12 weeks was done. This clone was recorded once. What it recognizes is unknown. This material consisted of peripheral blood, taken 28 days after the second AZD1222 dose. The TCR was taken from an adult who received the AZD1222 COVID-19 vaccine. The chain combines TRBV7-9 with TRBJ2-3; tentatively, D is TRBD1 (6 bases). CDR3 nucleotide sequence: TGTGCCAGCGGGGACACTAAGTCCACAGATACGCAGTATTTT. Protein sequence: CASGDTKSTDTQYF. The entire variable domain, with the rest obtained from reference TRBV7-9 and TRBJ2-3, is as follows: DTGVSQNPRHKITKRGQNVTFRCDPISEHNRLYWYRQTLGQGPEFLTYFQNEAQLEKSRLLSDRFSAERPKGSFSTLEIQRTEQGDSAMYLCASGDTKSTDTQYFGPGTRLTVL.